This T cell receptor beta chain originates from a study of cytomegalovirus exposure and HLA in healthy donors. Regarding the study as a whole: Rare TCR sequences predominated, though certain public TCRs were found in many donors. The study listed 164 cytomegalovirus-associated TCR beta chains. Using the classifier, cytomegalovirus status was reportedly diagnosed with high specificity and sensitivity.

A word on this clone: Its antigen is undetermined.

The V gene's germline CDR1 is SGHDT and CDR2 YYEEEE. This CDR3 is 14 amino acids long. V lost 0 bases and J 1 base, leaving 8 bases between the germline ends. Clones were read by immunoSEQ multiplex PCR, and TCRdb kept only the in-frame ones, dropping some. The table has 200,000 to 250,000 clones, approximately 83% seen once. The chain joins TRBV5-6 to TRBJ2-7, with a possible D match to TRBD2 (5 bases). The sequencing sample was made of PBMCs. This sequence was found in a woman aged 25 to 39 in good health and CMV-seropositive. The CDR3 here is CASSLVEESYEQYF. The CDR3 bases are TGTGCCAGCAGCTTGGTGGAGGAATCCTACGAGCAGTACTTC.